Below are 16 T cell receptor beta chains sequenced from a single sample in a study of spatial heterogeneity in lung cancer. One entry per CDR3 protein, called by TCRdb with MiXCR from the 5' RACE reads. The repertoire holds approximately 250 distinct CDR3 sequences, roughly 30% seen once, with roughly 25% in the top ten. Time point defined: sample taken at primary tumor resection. Whole RNA came from tumor, nontumor lung or frozen PBMC and was sequenced without being sorted. The material sequenced was PBMCs, taken at surgery. These receptors were collected from a male donor with early-stage non-small cell lung cancer.

Only a few counts were recorded for this clonotype. This beta chain is a stray read from a library made for alpha chains; its abundance is not meaningful. V and J are TRBV5-1 and TRBJ2-4, with TRBD1 as a possible D gene (6 bases). Germline V CDR1 and CDR2: SGHRS, YFSETQ. This CDR3 comprises 14 residues. Trimming removed 4 bases at V and 4 bases at J, with 12 bases between. The CDR3, as DNA: TGCGCCAGCAGCAAGGACAGTATGAAAAACATTCAGTACTTC. Its protein product is CASSKDSMKNIQYF.

Details on this clonotype: This beta chain was picked up by a library intended for alpha chains and is off target, so its count carries little meaning. This chain links TRBV7-2 with TRBJ2-3, with 7 bases lining up with TRBD1. Trimming took 4 bases from V and 4 from J; bases not matched to a gene: 8. The CDR3 is 15 amino acids. Germline V gives CDR1 SGHTA, CDR2 FQGNSA. The CDR3 loop reads CASSSDRDEADTQYF. For the CDR3, the DNA is TGTGCCAGCAGCTCTGACAGGGATGAGGCAGATACGCAGTATTTT.

About this clonotype: Within a library made for alpha chains, this beta chain is off target, and its count is uninformative. V and J are TRBV7-3 and TRBJ1-2; TRBD1 might be the D (5 bases). Germline-derived CDR1 and CDR2 are SGHTA and FQGTGA. The CDR3 loop spans 13 amino acids. With 4 bases removed from V and 0 bases from J, the gap between germline ends came to 6 bases. CDR3 coding DNA: TGTGCCAGCAGCTCGACAGCTAACTATGGCTACACCTTC. Its protein is CASSSTANYGYTF.

The table lists this clonotype with a few counts. As an off-target read in a library built for alpha chains, this beta chain has a frequency of little significance. The chain is built from TRBV12-3 or TRBV12-4 and TRBJ2-3; 9 bases align to TRBD1. The V gene end was trimmed by 5 bases and the J gene end by 1 base; junction bases not matched to a gene: 4. The CDR3 runs 15 residues. CDR3 protein: CASSPRDRGTDTQYF. The CDR3 DNA reads TGTGCCAGCAGTCCACGGGACAGGGGCACAGATACGCAGTATTTT.

This clonotype was seen a few times. The library was built for alpha chains, so this beta chain is an off-target read and its size means little. The V gene is TRBV29-1, the J gene TRBJ2-6; D uncertain. The ends were cut back, 3 bases at V and 1 base at J, with 7 bases in the middle. CDR1 is SQVTM, CDR2 ANQGSEA, per germline. This CDR3 has 14 residues. As DNA, the CDR3 is TGCAGCGTTGAGTCGACTTCTGGGGCCAACGTCCTGACTTTC. Translating gives CSVESTSGANVLTF.

Details on this clonotype: This beta chain turned up in a library designed for alpha chains; as an off-target read, its abundance says little. The chain combines TRBV7-2 with TRBJ2-7, with 11 bases fitting TRBD2. The CDR3 sequence is 17 residues long. Trimming removed 5 bases from V and 2 bases from J; junction bases left unmatched: 11. Germline CDR1 SGHTA, CDR2 FQGNSA. The CDR3 DNA reads as TGTGCCAGCAGCCACGCCCTAGCGGGGGGCAAAACCTACGAGCAGTACTTC. This gives the protein CASSHALAGGKTYEQYF.

A remark on this clonotype: A library made for alpha chains picked up this beta chain off target, so its size means little. This chain links TRBV3-1 with TRBJ2-1, with TRBD1 matching over 9 bases. Germline V gene sequence: CDR1 LGHDT, CDR2 YNNKEL (reference sequence). V lost 4 bases, J lost 0 bases, and 4 bases stayed unmatched. CDR3 length: 16 amino acids. CDR3 nucleotides: TGTGCCAGCAGCCCCGGGACAGGGAGCTCCTACAATGAGCAGTTCTTC. This translates into CASSPGTGSSYNEQFF.

Concerning this clonotype itself: The library was prepared for alpha chains; this beta chain is a stray read, so its frequency means little. The genes are TRBV6-6 and TRBJ2-5; 8 bases fit TRBD1. Trimming removed 6 bases from V and 1 base from J; junction bases left unmatched: 7. CDR3 size: 15 residues. CDR1 and CDR2 from the germline V gene are MNHNY and SVGAGI (reference sequence). The CDR3: CASSPPGQGQETQYF. CDR3 coding DNA: TGTGCCAGCAGCCCACCAGGACAGGGCCAAGAGACCCAGTACTTC.

Turning to this clonotype: This beta chain turned up in a library designed for alpha chains; as an off-target read, its abundance says little. The chain is built from TRBV28 and TRBJ1-1; D remains ambiguous. The ends were cut back, 3 bases at V and 4 bases at J, with 12 bases in the middle. Germline loops: CDR1 MDHEN, CDR2 SYDVKM. CDR3 length: 14 residues. CDR3 sequence (DNA): TGTGCCAGCAGTTTGACGCGGGGAAGCACTGAAGCTTTCTTT. Protein: CASSLTRGSTEAFF.

On this clonotype itself: This beta chain is an unintended read in a library built for alpha chains; its size means little. The CDR3: CSVGRQMSTDTQYF. The CDR3 nucleotides read TGCAGCGTTGGGAGGCAGATGAGCACAGATACGCAGTATTTT. The chain combines TRBV29-1 with TRBJ2-3, with D tentatively TRBD2 (5 bases). The V end was cut by 4 bases, the J end by 0 bases, with 11 bases between. Germline V gene sequence: CDR1 SQVTM, CDR2 ANQGSEA. The CDR3 has 14 residues.

A note on this clonotype: Because the library targeted alpha chains, this beta chain is an off-target read whose size means little. The chain recombines TRBV5-1 with TRBJ2-6; D is perhaps TRBD2 (5 bases). CDR1 is SGHRS, CDR2 YFSETQ, per germline. Trimming cost V 0 bases and J 4 bases, with 17 bases left between them. The CDR3 runs 18 residues. CDR3 DNA: TGCGCCAGCAGCTTGGAGCCGGGAAACGATCCCGGGGCCAACGTCCTGACTTTC. Its protein product is CASSLEPGNDPGANVLTF.

In its sample, this clonotype ranks as large. This beta chain is a stray sequence in a library constructed for alpha chains; its clone size is not meaningful. The chain employs TRBV2 and TRBJ2-1, with 10 bases identical to TRBD2. Germline CDR1 SNHLY, CDR2 FYNNEI. The CDR3 length is 14 residues. The V gene end was trimmed by 7 bases and the J gene end by 7 bases; junction bases not matched to a gene: 7. CDR3 region: CASIPSGGGNEQFF. As DNA, the CDR3 is TGTGCCAGCATTCCTAGCGGGGGAGGGAATGAGCAGTTCTTC. The variable domain in full, completed from reference TRBV2 and TRBJ2-1, reads EPEVTQTPSHQVTQMGQEVILRCVPISNHLYFYWYRQILGQKVEFLVSFYNNEISEKSEIFDDQFSVERPDGSNFTLKIRSTKLEDSAMYFCASIPSGGGNEQFFGPGTRLTVL.

This clonotype was picked up a small number of times. As an off-target read in a library built for alpha chains, this beta chain has a frequency of little significance. V is TRBV6-4 and J is TRBJ2-7; the match to TRBD1 covers 9 bases. Germline CDR1 reads MRHNA; CDR2 reads SNTAGT. J gave up 5 bases and V 6 bases, and 5 bases lay outside the gene matches. The CDR3 consists of 13 residues. The CDR3 spells CASSPTGGDEQYF. The CDR3, as DNA: TGTGCCAGCAGCCCTACAGGGGGCGACGAGCAGTACTTC.

A few counts support this clonotype. Little can be read into the size of this beta chain, an off-target read in a library designed for alpha chains. V gene TRBV20-1 combines with J gene TRBJ2-3; 9 positions match TRBD2. The CDR3 is 16 residues long. Germline V gene lookup returns CDR1 DFQATT and CDR2 SNEGSKA (reference sequence). With V trimmed by 1 base and J by 3 bases, 8 bases remained unmatched. The CDR3 coding sequence is TGCAGTGCTAGAGGCGGCCTAGCGGGAACGACAGATACGCAGTATTTT. Translation gives CSARGGLAGTTDTQYF.

To note about this clonotype: This beta chain is an unintended read in a library built for alpha chains; its size means little. The V call is TRBV18, the J call TRBJ2-6; 7 bases are a match to TRBD1. Germline lookup yields CDR1 KGHSH and CDR2 LQKENI. Trimming cost V 3 bases and J 2 bases; bases outside gene matches: 4. The CDR3 is made up of 16 amino acids. The CDR3 coding sequence is TGTGCCAGCTCACCCCAGGACAGGACTGGGGCCAACGTCCTGACTTTC. It specifies CASSPQDRTGANVLTF.

This clonotype is a singleton in its sample. For a library built for alpha chains, this beta chain is a stray read; little rests on its size. V gene TRBV29-1 combines with J gene TRBJ2-2, with 8 bases lining up with TRBD1. V trimming: 3 bases; J trimming: 4 bases; junction bases outside the gene matches: 7. Germline CDR1 reads SQVTM; CDR2 reads ANQGSEA. The CDR3 is 15 residues long. For the CDR3, the DNA is TGCAGCGTTGAGCCCGGACAGGGAGGCACCGGGGAGCTGTTTTTT. Protein: CSVEPGQGGTGELFF.